This is a list of T cell receptor beta chains from one sample in a study of PD-L1 blockade in urothelial cancer. Using immunoSEQ multiplex PCR, the repertoire was profiled, and TCRdb retains in-frame clones only, with some absent. The sample holds some 28,000 clones, around 80% seen once. Sequenced material: PBMCs, taken around atezolizumab (anti-PD-L1) treatment. All receptors come from a man over 45 with urothelial cancer. Each CDR3 is given with its conserved first and last residue. A D gene is named only where the DNA matches it firmly. Clone sizes are given selectively: once, few, many, or a class where the clone is expanded.

TRBV6-9	NA	NA	TRBJ1-1	TGTGCCAGCAGTTATTCCCCGGACAAATGGTTAGAGGGGGTCATGAACACTGAAGCTTTCTTT	CASSYSPDKWLEGVMNTEAFF
TRBV7-2	NA	NA	TRBJ1-2	TGTGCCAGCAGCTTACAGGGGTCTAACTATGGCTACACCTTC	CASSLQGSNYGYTF
TRBV5-6	NA	TRBD1	TRBJ2-3	TGTGCCAGCAGCACAGGACAGGGACTTAGCACAGATACGCAGTATTTT	CASSTGQGLSTDTQYF
TRBV9	NA	TRBD2	TRBJ2-7	TGTGCCAGCAGCGTAGCCCTAGCGGCCACCTACGAGCAGTACTTC	CASSVALAATYEQYF
TRBV27	NA	NA	TRBJ2-1	TGTGCCAGCAGTTCCAGGGGCCCTCCCTACAATGAGCAGTTCTTC	CASSSRGPPYNEQFF
TRBV11-2	once	TRBD1	TRBJ1-2	TGTGCCAGCAGGGCAACAGGGGGCAAGGGTGGCTACACCTTC	CASRATGGKGGYTF
TRBV5-6	once	TRBD1	TRBJ1-5	TGTGCCAGCAGCGCGGGACAGGGGGCTTTTCATGGTAATCAGCCCCAGCATTTT	CASSAGQGAFHGNQPQHF
TRBV5-1	NA	TRBD1	TRBJ2-7	TGCGCCAGCAGCGACAGGGGAGGAGGCGAGCAGTACTTC	CASSDRGGGEQYF
TRBV5-1	NA	NA	TRBJ1-6	TGCGCCAGCAGCTTCAGGGGAGAGGTCTATAATTCACCCCTCCACTTT	CASSFRGEVYNSPLHF
TRBV7-9	NA	NA	TRBJ2-2	TGTGCCAGCAGCTTAACAGTCGATTACACCGGGGAGCTGTTTTTT	CASSLTVDYTGELFF
TRBV5-6	NA	TRBD1	TRBJ1-1	TGTGCCAGCAGCCCCTTGGGGGGACAGGTTAAGAACACTGAAGCTTTCTTT	CASSPLGGQVKNTEAFF
TRBV4-1	NA	TRBD2	TRBJ2-3	TGCGCCAGCGGGGCTAGCGGGGGGGCCCCAGATACGCAGTATTTT	CASGASGGAPDTQYF
TRBV7-3	NA	TRBD1	TRBJ1-2	TGTGCCAGCAGCTCCGGGACAGGGGGCGCCTATGGCTACACCTTC	CASSSGTGGAYGYTF
TRBV7-9	NA	NA	TRBJ1-2	TGTGCCAGCAGCTTTGTCAGAGGAGGTAGTGGCTACACCTTC	CASSFVRGGSGYTF
TRBV6-6	NA	NA	TRBJ1-1	TGTGCCAGCAGTTACCAGGGCCGAACGGCTTTCTTT	CASSYQGRTAFF
TRBV11-1	once	NA	TRBJ2-1	TGTGCCAGCAGCCCGGGATGGGGTGAGCAGTTCTTC	CASSPGWGEQFF
TRBV2	NA	NA	TRBJ2-7	TGTGCCAGCAGTGACATTTACAGGAGTGGTGATGACGAGCAGTACTTC	CASSDIYRSGDDEQYF
TRBV11-2	NA	TRBD2	TRBJ2-1	TGTGCCAGCAAGGTAGCGGGGGGGTACAATGAGCAGTTCTTC	CASKVAGGYNEQFF
TRBV4-2	NA	NA	TRBJ2-3	TGTGCCAGCAGCCAAGGGACACCGAGCACAGATACGCAGTATTTT	CASSQGTPSTDTQYF
TRBV28	NA	NA	TRBJ1-2	TGTGCCAGCACCTCAGCGGGTTTCCAGGGCTACACCTTC	CASTSAGFQGYTF
TRBV6-4	few	NA	TRBJ1-1	TGTGCCAGCAGTGACGGAGGGAACACTGAAGCTTTCTTT	CASSDGGNTEAFF
TRBV19	NA	TRBD2	TRBJ2-1	TGTGCCAGTAATCTAGCGGTCTCCTACAATGAGCAGTTCTTC	CASNLAVSYNEQFF
TRBV2	NA	TRBD1	TRBJ1-5	TGTGCCAGCTCCAGGGGGGAGGTTCAGCCCCAGCATTTT	CASSRGEVQPQHF
TRBV7-3	once	TRBD1	TRBJ1-2	TGTGCCAGCAGCCCGGGACAGGGAAACTATGGCTACACCTTC	CASSPGQGNYGYTF
TRBV2	NA	NA	TRBJ1-1	TGTGCCAGCCTCCGGACCGGGGGGTTGAACACTGAAGCTTTCTTT	CASLRTGGLNTEAFF
TRBV19	NA	TRBD1	TRBJ2-1	TGTGCCAGTAGTAGGGGACAGGAAATATCCTACAATGAGCAGTTCTTC	CASSRGQEISYNEQFF
TRBV4-1	NA	NA	TRBJ2-1	TGCGCCAGCAGCCAAGAGGGCTACGCCCCATCCTACAATGAGCAGTTCTTC	CASSQEGYAPSYNEQFF
TRBV11-2	NA	TRBD2	TRBJ2-5	TGTGCCAGCAGCCCAGGGACTAGCGGGAGGGTGGGGACCCAGTACTTC	CASSPGTSGRVGTQYF
TRBV27	NA	TRBD1	TRBJ1-5	TGTGCCAGCAGTTTTACAGGGGATCAGCCCCAGCATTTT	CASSFTGDQPQHF
TRBV9	few	NA	TRBJ1-1	TGTGCCAGCAGCGTAGGAGGTGAGTGGGCTGAAGCTTTCTTT	CASSVGGEWAEAFF
TRBV2	NA	TRBD1	TRBJ2-7	TGTGCCAGCAGTCAGGGGACAGGCGGACGCGAGCAGTACTTC	CASSQGTGGREQYF
TRBV28	NA	NA	TRBJ1-1	TGTGCCAGCAGTCCTATCAGGGTGATCAACACTGAAGCTTTCTTT	CASSPIRVINTEAFF
TRBV7-9	few	TRBD1	TRBJ1-2	TGTGCCAGCACCAATCGGACAGGGCATGGCTACACCTTC	CASTNRTGHGYTF
TRBV5-4	NA	NA	TRBJ2-1	TGTGCCAGCAGCTTGGACAGGGCCCAGTACAATGAGCAGTTCTTC	CASSLDRAQYNEQFF
TRBV18	NA	NA	TRBJ1-5	TGTGCCAGCGGGGCAGGGCGTATTCAGCCCCAGCATTTT	CASGAGRIQPQHF
TRBV19	NA	NA	TRBJ1-5	TGTGCCAGTAAATGGGGACTTAGCGGCAATCAGCCCCAGCATTTT	CASKWGLSGNQPQHF
TRBV5-1	once	TRBD1	TRBJ2-3	TGCGCCAGCAGCCCGGACAGGGGAGCAGATACGCAGTATTTT	CASSPDRGADTQYF
TRBV5-1	NA	NA	TRBJ1-4	TGCGCCAGCAGCTTGTGGGGTTTGGGGCAGGGCAATGAAAAACTGTTTTTT	CASSLWGLGQGNEKLFF
TRBV14	NA	TRBD2	TRBJ2-3	TGTGCCAGCAGCCACACTAGCGGCCGCACAGATACGCAGTATTTT	CASSHTSGRTDTQYF
TRBV6-1	NA	NA	TRBJ1-5	TGTGCCAGCAGTGGACGGGGCAATCAGCCCCAGCATTTT	CASSGRGNQPQHF
TRBV28	NA	TRBD1	TRBJ1-2	TGTGCCAGCAGTTTGACAGGGATCTATGGCTACACCTTC	CASSLTGIYGYTF
TRBV4-1	NA	TRBD2	TRBJ2-5	TGCGCCAGCAGCCAAGGGTACCCGGGACTAGCGGGGCAGCATCAAGAGACCCAGTACTTC	CASSQGYPGLAGQHQETQYF
TRBV5-8	NA	TRBD2	TRBJ2-3	TGTGCCAGCAGCCTTGCCATAGCGGGAGCAGATACGCAGTATTTT	CASSLAIAGADTQYF
TRBV11-1	NA	TRBD1	TRBJ1-2	TGTGCCAGCAGCCCAGGACAGGGGAGATACTATGGCTACACCTTC	CASSPGQGRYYGYTF
TRBV7-2	NA	TRBD1	TRBJ1-1	TGTGCCAGCAGCTTAGGACAGGGGGCTGAAGCTTTCTTT	CASSLGQGAEAFF
TRBV2	NA	TRBD1	TRBJ1-2	TGTGCCAGCAGCACCAAACGACAGGGAGCCTATGGCTACACCTTC	CASSTKRQGAYGYTF
TRBV7-6	few	NA	TRBJ2-3	TGTGCCAGCAGCGTTAGCGGCAGCACAGATACGCAGTATTTT	CASSVSGSTDTQYF
TRBV2	few	NA	TRBJ1-1	TGTGCCAGCAGAGTGGACAGCATGAACACTGAAGCTTTCTTT	CASRVDSMNTEAFF
TRBV19	NA	TRBD2	TRBJ2-5	TGTGCCAGTAGTATCACCGGAGCGGGAGGCCCAGAGACCCAGTACTTC	CASSITGAGGPETQYF